This paragraph covers one T cell receptor beta chain sequence. The target antigen is unknown. V shed 2 bases and J 5 bases; nucleotides not matched to a gene: 4. CDR3 length: 16 amino acids. Germline V CDR1 and CDR2: MNHEY, SVGAGI. This entry is derived from a study of T cell repertoires in cytomegalovirus infection. Study details: Recently identified HLA-C-restricted and well-studied HLA-B-restricted CMV epitopes were used. Regarding the study as a whole: Carriage of CMV together with the relevant HLA was identifiable through cumulative public TCR beta family frequency.

Each CDR3 protein gets one entry after TCRdb re-called the reads with MiXCR. Of approximately 910,000 distinct CDR3 sequences detected, about 33% appear once; the ten largest clones hold around 15%. This receptor was taken from a human donor in good health (CMV status not recorded). Some clones in this sample may be carry-over from other donors' samples. The chain uses TRBV6-5 and TRBJ2-1; 12 positions match TRBD2. The sample consisted of cultured CD8+ T cells from PBMCs, taken from culture after CMV antigen stimulation. The CDR3 coding sequence is TGTGCCAGCAGTTACAAGGGACTAGCGGGCAACAATGAGCAGTTCTTC. It encodes CASSYKGLAGNNEQFF.